Listed below are T cell receptor beta chains from one sample, sequenced in a study of blood T cells in healthy people across ages. MiXCR was run by TCRdb on the 5' RACE reads, yielding one entry per CDR3 protein. The table includes 2 million or so distinct CDR3 sequences, approximately 50% detected once. Material: blood. The receptors come from a woman aged 40 to 50 in good health. CDR3s include the opening cysteine and the closing phenylalanine or tryptophan. Each record gives: J gene, clone size, V gene, D gene, CDR3 protein, CDR3 DNA. A D gene is named only where the DNA matches it firmly. Expanded clones are given a class, and other clones once, few, many or no size at all.

J gene: TRBJ2-5; clone size: few; V gene: TRBV20-1; D gene: TRBD2; CDR3 protein: CSAELAGPYNEQYF; CDR3 DNA: TGCAGTGCCGAACTAGCGGGGCCTTACAATGAGCAGTACTTC
J gene: TRBJ2-5; clone size: NA; V gene: TRBV5-5; D gene: TRBD1; CDR3 protein: CASSLVRTGKETQYF; CDR3 DNA: TGTGCCAGCAGCTTGGTACGGACAGGGAAAGAGACCCAGTACTTC
J gene: TRBJ1-2; clone size: NA; V gene: TRBV5-5; D gene: NA; CDR3 protein: CASSSGTSGGYTF; CDR3 DNA: TGTGCCAGCAGCTCGGGGACAAGCGGAGGCTACACCTTC
J gene: TRBJ1-2; clone size: few; V gene: TRBV6-6; D gene: NA; CDR3 protein: CASRQSGDSYGYTF; CDR3 DNA: TGTGCCAGCAGACAATCAGGAGACTCCTATGGCTACACCTTC
J gene: TRBJ1-2; clone size: NA; V gene: TRBV12-3/TRBV12-4; D gene: NA; CDR3 protein: CASRAGAFDGYTF; CDR3 DNA: TGTGCCAGCAGGGCCGGGGCGTTCGATGGCTACACCTTC
J gene: TRBJ2-5; clone size: NA; V gene: TRBV6-5; D gene: NA; CDR3 protein: CASSHEGGRGATQYF; CDR3 DNA: TGTGCCAGCAGCCACGAGGGGGGACGAGGGGCGACCCAGTACTTC
J gene: TRBJ1-5; clone size: few; V gene: TRBV12-3/TRBV12-4; D gene: NA; CDR3 protein: CASSLNGQPQHF; CDR3 DNA: TGTGCCAGCAGTTTAAATGGACAGCCCCAGCATTTT
J gene: TRBJ1-4; clone size: NA; V gene: TRBV20-1; D gene: NA; CDR3 protein: CSATTIRDINEKLFF; CDR3 DNA: TGCAGTGCTACAACCATCCGGGACATTAATGAAAAACTGTTTTTT
J gene: TRBJ1-5; clone size: few; V gene: TRBV20-1; D gene: NA; CDR3 protein: CSARVSQDGGQPQHF; CDR3 DNA: TGCAGTGCTAGAGTATCCCAGGACGGCGGTCAGCCCCAGCATTTT
J gene: TRBJ1-4; clone size: NA; V gene: TRBV7-9; D gene: NA; CDR3 protein: CASSSDGRTNEKLFF; CDR3 DNA: TGTGCCAGCAGCTCAGACGGCAGAACTAATGAAAAACTGTTTTTT
J gene: TRBJ2-3; clone size: NA; V gene: TRBV27; D gene: TRBD2; CDR3 protein: CASSHYGGAPDTQYF; CDR3 DNA: TGTGCCAGCAGCCATTACGGGGGGGCACCAGATACGCAGTATTTT
J gene: TRBJ2-7; clone size: NA; V gene: TRBV7-9; D gene: NA; CDR3 protein: CASSPRGTNRDEQYF; CDR3 DNA: TGTGCCAGCAGCCCGAGGGGGACGAACCGCGACGAGCAGTACTTC
J gene: TRBJ2-1; clone size: NA; V gene: TRBV12-3/TRBV12-4; D gene: TRBD1; CDR3 protein: CASSFGTGEKSDNEQFF; CDR3 DNA: TGTGCCAGCAGTTTCGGGACAGGGGAGAAATCGGACAATGAGCAGTTCTTC
J gene: TRBJ1-1; clone size: NA; V gene: TRBV15; D gene: NA; CDR3 protein: CATSTEMGEGVAFF; CDR3 DNA: TGTGCCACCAGCACCGAGATGGGGGAGGGAGTAGCTTTCTTT
J gene: TRBJ2-3; clone size: many; V gene: TRBV28; D gene: TRBD1; CDR3 protein: CASSLGTAQDTQYF; CDR3 DNA: TGTGCCAGCAGTTTAGGGACAGCACAAGATACGCAGTATTTT
J gene: TRBJ2-4; clone size: NA; V gene: TRBV4-2; D gene: TRBD1; CDR3 protein: CASSQESGQGNIQYF; CDR3 DNA: TGTGCCAGCAGCCAAGAGTCGGGACAGGGTAACATTCAGTACTTC
J gene: TRBJ2-3; clone size: once; V gene: TRBV11-1; D gene: NA; CDR3 protein: CASSSQRTATDTQYF; CDR3 DNA: TGTGCCAGCAGCTCCCAGAGGACCGCCACCGATACGCAGTATTTT
J gene: TRBJ1-2; clone size: many; V gene: TRBV7-2; D gene: NA; CDR3 protein: CASSPDSYGYTF; CDR3 DNA: TGTGCCAGCAGTCCCGACAGCTATGGCTACACCTTC
J gene: TRBJ2-3; clone size: NA; V gene: TRBV27; D gene: TRBD2; CDR3 protein: CASSRDVSGGADTQYF; CDR3 DNA: TGTGCCAGCAGCCGCGATGTTAGCGGGGGCGCAGATACGCAGTATTTT
J gene: TRBJ2-4; clone size: once; V gene: TRBV28; D gene: NA; CDR3 protein: CASSLRQRAKNIQYF; CDR3 DNA: TGTGCCAGCAGTTTAAGGCAACGAGCCAAAAACATTCAGTACTTC
J gene: TRBJ1-4; clone size: once; V gene: TRBV6-1; D gene: TRBD1; CDR3 protein: CASSSRTGATNEKLFF; CDR3 DNA: TGTGCCAGCAGTTCCCGGACAGGCGCAACTAATGAAAAACTGTTTTTT
J gene: TRBJ2-1; clone size: few; V gene: TRBV20-1; D gene: TRBD2; CDR3 protein: CSARDLVSGGSYNEQFF; CDR3 DNA: TGCAGTGCTAGAGATCTCGTGTCGGGGGGGTCCTACAATGAGCAGTTCTTC